This T cell receptor (beta chain) was observed in a study of cytomegalovirus exposure and HLA in healthy donors. The overall study: The approximately 110 validation repertoires were reported in a later analysis to have been generated on the same platform as the roughly 680 first-cohort repertoires.

Profiling relied on immunoSEQ multiplex PCR, and the TCRdb table lists in-frame clones only, not all of them. Among 120,000 or so clones listed, about 90% were seen once. Study-level results: The listing of roughly 160 TCR beta chains classed them as cytomegalovirus-associated.

A word on this clone: The target antigen is unknown.

Germline V gene data show CDR1 as SNHLY and CDR2 as FYNNEI. Germline trimming cut 6 bases from V and 15 bases from J; bases unmatched to any gene: 7. This CDR3 has 12 amino acids. Sequencing was carried out using PBMCs. This clonotype originated in a woman aged 18-29 years in good health and CMV-seronegative. This chain links TRBV2 with TRBJ2-1; 11 bases fit TRBD2. The CDR3 nucleotides read TGTGCCAGCAGGACTAGCGGGGTTATGTTGTTCTTC. The encoded protein is CASRTSGVMLFF. Full variable domain (outside the CDR3, taken from reference TRBV2 and TRBJ2-1): EPEVTQTPSHQVTQMGQEVILRCVPISNHLYFYWYRQILGQKVEFLVSFYNNEISEKSEIFDDQFSVERPDGSNFTLKIRSTKLEDSAMYFCASRTSGVMLFFGPGTRLTVL.